What follows are 2 T cell receptor beta chains derived from one specimen sequenced in a study of blood T cell repertoires in COVID-19. Produced via immunoSEQ multiplex PCR; TCRdb's table is partial and in-frame only. The data contain some 320,000 clones, almost 85% of them singletons. Source material: peripheral blood. These TCRs come from a human donor in a cohort sampled during active COVID-19.

V usage is TRBV6-1 and J usage is TRBJ1-5, with TRBD1 identical over 7 bases. There are 15 residues in the CDR3. Germline CDR1 MNHNS, CDR2 SASEGT. V was clipped by 0 bases and J by 5 bases; unmatched bases: 4. The CDR3 sequence: CASSEAPRGDQPQHF. DNA of the CDR3: TGTGCCAGCAGTGAAGCTCCCAGGGGGGATCAGCCCCAGCATTTT.

The rearrangement joins TRBV19 to TRBJ2-1, with D maybe TRBD2 (5 bases). The CDR3 has 17 amino acids. Germline lookup yields CDR1 LNHDA and CDR2 SQIVND (reference sequence). Trimming stripped 3 bases from V and 0 bases from J, with 15 bases between. The CDR3 protein is CASSMFTRLSSYNEQFF. The CDR3, as DNA: TGTGCCAGTAGTATGTTTACTAGGTTGTCCTCCTACAATGAGCAGTTCTTC.